The 25 T cell receptor beta chains reported below all come from one sample, sequenced in a study of PD-L1 blockade in urothelial cancer (dated by TCRdb to the late 2010s). The time point label corresponds to: pretreatment peripheral blood. Preparation of the library involved the immunoSEQ multiplex PCR assay. Sourced from immuneACCESS, this table was stored by TCRdb with only in-frame sequences that have V and J called. A share of the clones is absent; for the studies checked, an unresolved V gene accounts for under half, and the remainder has no known explanation. Present in this sample are around 70,000 clones, 84% of which were seen just once. The top ten clones comprise roughly 9% of the sample. The source was PBMCs, collected around atezolizumab (anti-PD-L1) treatment. The receptors here all came from a woman in her seventies with urothelial cancer.

The V gene is TRBV5-8, the J gene TRBJ1-3; D is perhaps TRBD1 (5 bases). The CDR3 has 17 amino acids. Germline CDR1 and CDR2: SGHTS and YDEGEE. V dropped 4 bases and J dropped 5 bases, with 22 bases sitting between them. The CDR3: CASSLLSEGLGRNTIYF. CDR3 sequence (DNA): TGTGCCAGCAGCCTCCTATCCGAGGGACTAGGTCGAAACACCATATATTTT. The whole variable domain, filled in from reference TRBV5-8 and TRBJ1-3, reads EAGVTQSPTHLIKTRGQQATLRCSPISGHTSVYWYQQALGLGLQFLLWYDEGEERNRGNFPPRFSGRQFPNYSSELNVNALELEDSALYLCASSLLSEGLGRNTIYFGEGSWLTVV.

The chain uses TRBV7-9 and TRBJ2-5; 11 nucleotides line up with TRBD2. CDR3 length: 16 amino acids. V trimming: 6 bases; J trimming: 7 bases; junction bases outside the gene matches: 13. Germline CDR1 SEHNR, CDR2 FQNEAQ (reference sequence). CDR3 residues: CASSYRLAGSRGTQYF. DNA for the CDR3: TGTGCCAGCAGTTATAGACTAGCGGGGTCGCGGGGGACCCAGTACTTC.

The chain employs TRBV30 and TRBJ2-2; 11 bases map to TRBD1. The junction had 5 bases not matched to a gene; V was cut back by 2 bases and J by 6 bases. CDR3 length: 15 amino acids. The V gene's germline CDR1 is GTSNPN and CDR2 SVGIG (reference sequence). The CDR3 sequence is CAWSPDRGPAGELFF. The CDR3 nucleotides read TGTGCCTGGAGTCCGGACAGGGGGCCGGCCGGGGAGCTGTTTTTT.

The chain links TRBV5-1 to TRBJ1-1; D is ambiguous. Trimming shortened V by 0 bases and J by 3 bases, and 12 bases separated the two germline ends. This CDR3 has 15 residues. From germline, CDR1 is SGHRS and CDR2 YFSETQ. In nucleotides, the CDR3 is TGCGCCAGCAGCTTGGCCCTAAGCGCTTACACTGAAGCTTTCTTT. Encoded protein: CASSLALSAYTEAFF.

The J gene is TRBJ2-3, the V gene TRBV15; no reliable D call. There are 15 residues in the CDR3. Trimming shortened V by 0 bases and J by 1 base, and 8 bases separated the two germline ends. From germline, CDR1 is LNHNV and CDR2 YYDKDF (reference sequence). The CDR3 nucleotides are TGTGCCACCAGCAGAGAGGCCAGCGGCACAGATACGCAGTATTTT. It codes for CATSREASGTDTQYF.

The chain uses TRBV9 and TRBJ1-2; 7 bases are shared with TRBD1. Germline V gene lookup returns CDR1 SGDLS and CDR2 YYNGEE. V lost 0 bases and J lost 6; bases outside the gene matches: 8. This CDR3 contains 15 residues. Here the CDR3 reads CASSVGPQDRDGYTF. CDR3 in DNA: TGTGCCAGCAGCGTAGGGCCTCAAGACAGGGATGGCTACACCTTC.

This sequence joins TRBV5-1 and TRBJ2-2; TRBD1 matches at 8 bases. The ends lost 7 bases at V and 4 bases at J; junction bases unmatched: 6. Germline V gene sequence: CDR1 SGHRS, CDR2 YFSETQ. The CDR3 has 14 amino acids. In DNA form, the CDR3 reads TGCGCCAGCGGCGGACAGGGTGGCACCGGGGAGCTGTTTTTT. It specifies CASGGQGGTGELFF.

The table lists this clone with a few counts. The V gene is TRBV10-3, the J gene TRBJ2-5; TRBD2 aligns across 8 bases. V shed 4 bases and J 3 bases; nucleotides not matched to a gene: 4. This CDR3 has 14 amino acids. In germline, CDR1 is ENHRY, CDR2 SYGVKD. The CDR3 DNA reads as TGTGCCATCAGTGTCTCGGGGGGGGAAGAGACCCAGTACTTC. It encodes CAISVSGGEETQYF.

This chain joins TRBV28 and TRBJ2-3; 9 bases line up with TRBD1. Germline loops: CDR1 MDHEN, CDR2 SYDVKM. V trimming: 4 bases; J trimming: 1 base; junction bases outside the gene matches: 15. This CDR3 comprises 19 residues. DNA for the CDR3: TGTGCCAGCAGTTCGGCCGGGACAGGGCTTTCTAGCGGCACAGATACGCAGTATTTT. It is translated as CASSSAGTGLSSGTDTQYF.

This chain uses TRBV4-3 with TRBJ2-7, with TRBD2 matching over 11 bases. This CDR3 has 15 residues. The germline V gene has CDR1 LGHNA and CDR2 YSLEER. The junction had 2 bases not matched to a gene; V was cut back by 1 base and J by 3 bases. In nucleotides, the CDR3 is TGCGCCAGCAGCCAAGTGCTAGCGGGGGGCTACGAGCAGTACTTC. It encodes CASSQVLAGGYEQYF.

The chain joins TRBV5-1 to TRBJ2-1, with 10 positions matching TRBD2. CDR1 SGHRS and CDR2 YFSETQ come from the germline V gene. This CDR3 has 15 residues. V lost 2 bases to trimming and J lost 9 bases; unmatched junction nucleotides: 8. CDR3 loop: CASSLGLAGEGEQFF. CDR3 nucleotide sequence: TGCGCCAGCAGCTTAGGGCTAGCGGGAGAGGGTGAGCAGTTCTTC. The whole variable domain, filled in from reference TRBV5-1 and TRBJ2-1, reads KAGVTQTPRYLIKTRGQQVTLSCSPISGHRSVSWYQQTPGQGLQFLFEYFSETQRNKGNFPGRFSGRQFSNSRSEMNVSTLELGDSALYLCASSLGLAGEGEQFFGPGTRLTVL.

This clone was seen once. The rearrangement uses TRBV15 and TRBJ1-2; 8 nucleotides line up with TRBD1. The CDR3 has 14 residues. Germline-derived CDR1 and CDR2 are LNHNV and YYDKDF (reference sequence). The V gene end was trimmed by 3 bases and the J gene end by 4 bases; junction bases not matched to a gene: 4. The CDR3 loop reads CATSRDRAAYGYTF. CDR3 nucleotide sequence: TGTGCCACCAGCAGGGACAGGGCGGCCTATGGCTACACCTTC.

This chain links TRBV18 with TRBJ2-7; TRBD2 matches at 12 bases. The CDR3 runs to 16 residues. Germline V CDR1 and CDR2: KGHSH, LQKENI. The J segment lost 4 bases and the V segment lost 4 bases, leaving 8 bases of the junction unmatched. The CDR3 DNA follows: TGTGCCAGCTCACTGGGGTTACTAGCGGGAGGATACGAGCAGTACTTC. Protein product: CASSLGLLAGGYEQYF. The whole variable domain, remainder taken from reference TRBV18 and TRBJ2-7, is NAGVMQNPRHLVRRRGQEARLRCSPMKGHSHVYWYRQLPEEGLKFMVYLQKENIIDESGMPKERFSAEFPKEGPSILRIQQVVRGDSAAYFCASSLGLLAGGYEQYFGPGTRLTVT.

This chain joins TRBV28 and TRBJ2-2; 15 bases map to TRBD2. Germline-derived CDR1 and CDR2 are MDHEN and SYDVKM. With V trimmed by 0 bases and J by 6 bases, 2 bases remained unmatched. The CDR3 is 17 amino acids. The CDR3 DNA is TGTGCCAGCAGTTTATGGGGACTAGCGGGAGGCCCCGGGGAGCTGTTTTTT. Its protein is CASSLWGLAGGPGELFF.

The chain carries TRBV10-3 and TRBJ1-3; 7 bases map to TRBD1. V gave up 5 bases and J gave up 4 bases; unmatched junction bases: 11. This CDR3 is 16 amino acids long. The germline CDR1 and CDR2 sequences are ENHRY and SYGVKD. The CDR3 sequence: CAISPRQGTEGNTIYF. CDR3 DNA sequence: TGTGCCATCAGTCCACGACAGGGAACGGAAGGAAACACCATATATTTT.

The chain couples TRBV6-1 to TRBJ2-2; 10 bases align to TRBD1. The V gene end was trimmed by 4 bases and the J gene end by 5 bases; junction bases not matched to a gene: 10. This CDR3 is built from 17 residues. Per germline, CDR1 MNHNS and CDR2 SASEGT. CDR3 protein: CASSGIWTGGRTGELFF. Written as DNA, the CDR3 is TGTGCCAGCAGTGGAATATGGACAGGGGGACGGACCGGGGAGCTGTTTTTT.

V usage is TRBV30 and J usage is TRBJ1-5; TRBD1 agrees at 7 bases. The CDR3 is 16 amino acids. Germline V gene lookup returns CDR1 GTSNPN and CDR2 SVGIG (reference sequence). The V and J ends lost 0 bases and 3 bases, in that order; junction bases with no gene match: 8. CDR3: CAWSVSNTGVNQPQHF. DNA for the CDR3: TGTGCCTGGAGTGTTTCTAATACAGGGGTCAATCAGCCCCAGCATTTT. The complete variable domain, with remaining parts taken from reference TRBV30 and TRBJ1-5, reads SQTIHQWPATLVQPVGSPLSLECTVEGTSNPNLYWYRQAAGRGLQLLFYSVGIGQISSEVPQNLSASRPQDRQFILSSKKLLLSDSGFYLCAWSVSNTGVNQPQHFGDGTRLSIL.

The genes are TRBV9 and TRBJ2-1, with 8 bases lining up with TRBD2. The CDR3 runs 15 residues. Germline V CDR1 and CDR2: SGDLS, YYNGEE. The trim removed 5 bases at V and 5 bases at J, leaving 9 bases unmatched. CDR3 residues: CASSPAGLGNNEQFF. CDR3 coding DNA: TGTGCCAGCAGTCCCGCGGGACTAGGCAACAATGAGCAGTTCTTC.

V is TRBV29-1 and J is TRBJ2-5; maybe TRBD1 (6 bases). Germline CDR1 and CDR2: SQVTM and ANQGSEA. The CDR3 runs 13 residues. Deletions cut 5 bases from V and 1 base from J, with 11 bases between. The CDR3 sequence is CSVQNRAQETQYF. The CDR3 DNA follows: TGCAGCGTTCAGAACAGGGCCCAAGAGACCCAGTACTTC. The whole variable domain, filled in from reference TRBV29-1 and TRBJ2-5, reads SAVISQKPSRDICQRGTSLTIQCQVDSQVTMMFWYRQQPGQSLTLIATANQGSEATYESGFVIDKFPISRPNLTFSTLTVSNMSPEDSSIYLCSVQNRAQETQYFGPGTRLLVL.

The rearrangement links TRBV9 to TRBJ2-3; 8 bases agree with TRBD2. The germline CDR1 and CDR2 sequences are SGDLS and YYNGEE. After removal of 0 bases from V and 2 bases from J, the junction contained 8 bases not matched to a gene. The length of the CDR3 is 17 residues. The CDR3 sequence is CASSVAQGLDFTDTQYF. CDR3 DNA sequence: TGTGCCAGCAGCGTAGCCCAGGGACTAGATTTCACAGATACGCAGTATTTT.

V gene TRBV2 combines with J gene TRBJ2-7, with TRBD1 as a possible D gene (5 bases). The CDR3 extends over 15 amino acids. V was cut by 6 bases and J by 4 bases, with 19 bases left in between. Germline lookup yields CDR1 SNHLY and CDR2 FYNNEI. The CDR3: CASSPRSAGSYEQYF. The CDR3 coding sequence is TGTGCCAGCAGCCCCCGGTCGGCAGGGTCGTACGAGCAGTACTTC.

The chain combines TRBV28 with TRBJ2-7; D is perhaps TRBD1 (6 bases). CDR3 length: 15 amino acids. Germline-derived CDR1 and CDR2 are MDHEN and SYDVKM. Trimming pared 6 bases from V and 2 bases from J, leaving 17 bases between. DNA for the CDR3: TGTGCCAGCAGCTTTCTCAGGGGATTGCCCTACGAGCAGTACTTC. It codes for CASSFLRGLPYEQYF.

This chain connects TRBV5-1 to TRBJ2-3, with D unclear. V was shortened by 4 bases and J by 1 base, with 10 bases between the two germline ends. This CDR3 comprises 14 residues. Germline V gene sequence: CDR1 SGHRS, CDR2 YFSETQ. In DNA, the CDR3 is TGCGCCAGCAGCGGGTCGACTGGCACAGATACGCAGTATTTT. Its protein is CASSGSTGTDTQYF.

The chain joins TRBV4-2 to TRBJ2-1, with a tentative D call TRBD2 (7 bases). Germline values: CDR1 LGHNA, CDR2 YNFKEQ. V was clipped by 0 bases and J by 6 bases, with 18 bases between them. The CDR3 is 17 amino acids. The CDR3 loop is CASSQDFEGEGRNEQFF. DNA of the CDR3: TGTGCCAGCAGCCAAGATTTCGAGGGGGAGGGCCGCAATGAGCAGTTCTTC.

The chain is built from TRBV5-4 and TRBJ2-7, with D possibly matching TRBD2 (7 bases). The CDR3 covers 14 residues. CDR1 SGHNT and CDR2 YYREEE come from the germline V gene (reference sequence). V was shortened by 2 bases and J by 3 bases, with 12 bases between the two germline ends. CDR3 protein: CASSFRGGGYEQYF. The DNA of the CDR3 is TGTGCCAGCAGCTTCCGAGGGGGGGGCTACGAGCAGTACTTC.